The sequence of this T cell receptor (beta chain) was determined in a study of T cells after yellow fever vaccination. The CDR3 extends over 21 amino acids. The V end was cut by 0 bases, the J end by 0 bases, with 21 bases between. CDR1 and CDR2 (germline): SGHAT, FQNNGV. The TCR cDNA carried a universal primer site and UMIs from 5'RACE template switching. TCRdb reprocessed the 5' RACE reads via MiXCR and lists one record per CDR3 protein. This repertoire shows about 580,000 distinct CDR3 sequences, around 17% found once; its top ten account for 17%. There are a few counts of this clonotype. The sample was PBMCs, taken 5 days after the first yellow fever vaccination. The TCR originated in a man younger than 30 who received the YFV17D yellow fever vaccine. The gene calls are TRBV11-2 and TRBJ2-6; possibly TRBD2 for D (6 bases). The CDR3 spells CASSLDKLGWEALSGANVLTF. CDR3 nucleotide sequence: TGTGCCAGCAGCTTAGATAAATTAGGTTGGGAGGCTCTCTCTGGGGCCAACGTCCTGACTTTC.